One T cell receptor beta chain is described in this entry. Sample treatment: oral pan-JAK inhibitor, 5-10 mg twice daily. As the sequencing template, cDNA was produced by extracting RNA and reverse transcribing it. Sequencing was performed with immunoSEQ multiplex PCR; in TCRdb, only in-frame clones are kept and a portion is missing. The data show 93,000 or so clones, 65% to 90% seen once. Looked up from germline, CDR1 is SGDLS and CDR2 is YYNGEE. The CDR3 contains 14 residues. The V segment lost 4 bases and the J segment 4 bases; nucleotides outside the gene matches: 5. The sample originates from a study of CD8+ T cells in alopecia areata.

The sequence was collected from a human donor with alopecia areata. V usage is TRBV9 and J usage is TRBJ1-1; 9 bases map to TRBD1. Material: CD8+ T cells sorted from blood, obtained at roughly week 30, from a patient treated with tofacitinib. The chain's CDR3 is CASSPQGQGTEAFF. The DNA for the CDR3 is TGTGCCAGCAGCCCGCAGGGACAGGGCACTGAAGCTTTCTTT.